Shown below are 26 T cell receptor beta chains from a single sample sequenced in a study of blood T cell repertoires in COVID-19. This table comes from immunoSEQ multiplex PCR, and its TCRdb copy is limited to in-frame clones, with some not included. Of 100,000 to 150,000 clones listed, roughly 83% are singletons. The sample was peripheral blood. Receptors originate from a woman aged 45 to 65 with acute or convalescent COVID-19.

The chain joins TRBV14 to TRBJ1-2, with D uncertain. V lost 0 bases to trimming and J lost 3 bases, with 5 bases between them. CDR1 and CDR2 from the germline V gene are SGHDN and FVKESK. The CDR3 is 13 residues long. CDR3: CASSQETHYGYTF. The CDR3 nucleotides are TGTGCCAGCAGCCAAGAGACACACTATGGCTACACCTTC.

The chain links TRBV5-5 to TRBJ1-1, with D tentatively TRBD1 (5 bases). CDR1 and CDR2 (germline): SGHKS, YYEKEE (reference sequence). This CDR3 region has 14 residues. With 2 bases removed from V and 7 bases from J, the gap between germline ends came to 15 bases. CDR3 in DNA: TGTGCCAGCAGCTTTGGGCCAGGGAGGATTGAAGCTTTCTTT. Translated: CASSFGPGRIEAFF. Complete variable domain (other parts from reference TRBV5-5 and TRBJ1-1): DAGVTQSPTHLIKTRGQQVTLRCSPISGHKSVSWYQQVLGQGPQFIFQYYEKEERGRGNFPDRFSARQFPNYSSELNVNALLLGDSALYLCASSFGPGRIEAFFGQGTRLTVV.

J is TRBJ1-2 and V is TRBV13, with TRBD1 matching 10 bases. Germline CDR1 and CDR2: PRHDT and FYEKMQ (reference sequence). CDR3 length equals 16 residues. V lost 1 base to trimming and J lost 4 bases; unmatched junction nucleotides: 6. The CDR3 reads CASSLVGTGVPYGYTF. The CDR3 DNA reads TGTGCCAGCAGCTTAGTGGGGACAGGGGTCCCCTATGGCTACACCTTC.

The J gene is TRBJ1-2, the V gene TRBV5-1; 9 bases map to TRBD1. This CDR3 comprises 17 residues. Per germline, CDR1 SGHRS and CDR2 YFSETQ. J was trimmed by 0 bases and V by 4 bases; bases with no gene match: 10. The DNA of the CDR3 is TGCGCCAGCAGCCACTCCCGAGACAGGGGGTCTAACTATGGCTACACCTTC. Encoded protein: CASSHSRDRGSNYGYTF.

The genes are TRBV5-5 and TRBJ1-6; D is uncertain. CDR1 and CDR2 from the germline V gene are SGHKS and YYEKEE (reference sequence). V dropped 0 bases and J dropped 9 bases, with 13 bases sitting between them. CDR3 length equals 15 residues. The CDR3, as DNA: TGTGCCAGCAGCTTGGCCACTGGTTTTGGTTCACCCCTCCACTTT. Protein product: CASSLATGFGSPLHF.

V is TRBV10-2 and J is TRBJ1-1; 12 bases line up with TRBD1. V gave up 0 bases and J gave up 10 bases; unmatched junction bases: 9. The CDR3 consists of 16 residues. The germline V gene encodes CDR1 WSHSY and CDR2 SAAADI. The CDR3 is CASSESAGQGAVRAFF. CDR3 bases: TGCGCCAGCAGTGAGTCTGCGGGACAGGGGGCCGTAAGAGCTTTCTTT.

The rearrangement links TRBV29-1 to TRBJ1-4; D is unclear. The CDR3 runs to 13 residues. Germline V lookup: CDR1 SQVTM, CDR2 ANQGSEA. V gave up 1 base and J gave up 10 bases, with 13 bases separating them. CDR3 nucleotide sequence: TGCAGCGTTGAAGCGGCGAAGGAGGCAAAACTGTTTTTT. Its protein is CSVEAAKEAKLFF.

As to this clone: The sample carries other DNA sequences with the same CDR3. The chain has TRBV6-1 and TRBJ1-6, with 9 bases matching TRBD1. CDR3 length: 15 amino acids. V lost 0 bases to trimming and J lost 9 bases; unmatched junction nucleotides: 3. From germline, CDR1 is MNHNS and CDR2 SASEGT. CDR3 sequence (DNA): TGTGCCAGCAGTGAAGCGCCACAGGGGGCTTCACCCCTCCACTTT. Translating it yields CASSEAPQGASPLHF.

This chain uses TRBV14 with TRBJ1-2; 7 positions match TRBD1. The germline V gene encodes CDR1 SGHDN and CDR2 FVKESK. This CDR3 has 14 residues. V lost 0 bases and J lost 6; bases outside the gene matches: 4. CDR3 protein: CASSQDSRGNGYTF. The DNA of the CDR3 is TGTGCCAGCAGCCAAGATTCCAGGGGGAATGGCTACACCTTC.

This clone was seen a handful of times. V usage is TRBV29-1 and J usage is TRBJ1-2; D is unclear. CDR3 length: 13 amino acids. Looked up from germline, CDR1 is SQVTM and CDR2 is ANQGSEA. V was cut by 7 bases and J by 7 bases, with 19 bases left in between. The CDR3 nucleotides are TGCAGCGCTGGAACTCTGCTAGACGGTGGCTACACCTTC. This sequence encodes CSAGTLLDGGYTF.

The CDR3 protein is CASSNGQGLLGEKLFF. In DNA form, the CDR3 reads TGTGCCAGTAGTAACGGACAGGGGTTATTAGGGGAAAAACTGTTTTTT. This chain joins TRBV19 and TRBJ1-4; 9 nucleotides agree with TRBD1. Trimming cost V 4 bases and J 8 bases; bases outside gene matches: 11. The CDR3 runs to 16 residues. Germline V CDR1 and CDR2: LNHDA, SQIVND (reference sequence).

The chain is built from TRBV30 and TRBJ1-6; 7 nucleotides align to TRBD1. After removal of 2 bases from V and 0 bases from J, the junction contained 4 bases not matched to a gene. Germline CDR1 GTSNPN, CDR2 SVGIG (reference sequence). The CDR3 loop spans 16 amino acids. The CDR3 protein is CAWSSQGYSYNSPLHF. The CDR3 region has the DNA TGTGCCTGGAGTTCACAGGGGTACTCCTATAATTCACCCCTCCACTTT.

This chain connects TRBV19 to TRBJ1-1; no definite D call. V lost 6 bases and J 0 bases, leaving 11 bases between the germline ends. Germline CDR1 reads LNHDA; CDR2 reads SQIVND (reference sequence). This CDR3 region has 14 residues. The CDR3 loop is CASSKSAVNTEAFF. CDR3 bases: TGTGCCAGTAGCAAGTCGGCGGTGAACACTGAAGCTTTCTTT.

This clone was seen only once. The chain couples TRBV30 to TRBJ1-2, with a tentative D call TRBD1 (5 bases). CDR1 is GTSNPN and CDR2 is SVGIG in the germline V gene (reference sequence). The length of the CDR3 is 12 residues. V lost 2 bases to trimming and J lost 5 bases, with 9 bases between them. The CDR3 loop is CAWSQGRYGYTF. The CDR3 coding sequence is TGTGCCTGGAGTCAGGGAAGATATGGCTACACCTTC.

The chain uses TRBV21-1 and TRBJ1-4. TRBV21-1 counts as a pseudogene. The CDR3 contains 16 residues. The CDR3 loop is CASRYMTDYLLEKLFF. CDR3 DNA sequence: TGTGCCAGCAGATACATGACCGACTACTTGCTGGAAAAACTGTTTTTT.

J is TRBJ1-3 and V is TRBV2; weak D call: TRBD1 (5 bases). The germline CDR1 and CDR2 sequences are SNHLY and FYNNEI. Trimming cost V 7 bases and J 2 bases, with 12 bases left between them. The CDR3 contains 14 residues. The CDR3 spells CASNPTGAGNTIYF. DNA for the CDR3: TGTGCCAGCAATCCGACGGGGGCTGGAAACACCATATATTTT.

For the CDR3, the DNA is TGTGCCAGCAGACTAAGAGGCCTTGAAGATCTAGAGCTGTTTTTT. Residues: CASRLRGLEDLELFF. The chain links TRBV11-2 to TRBJ1-4; no reliable D call. CDR1 is SGHAT, CDR2 FQNNGV, per germline. The ends were cut back, 6 bases at V and 14 bases at J, with 25 bases in the middle. This CDR3 contains 15 residues.

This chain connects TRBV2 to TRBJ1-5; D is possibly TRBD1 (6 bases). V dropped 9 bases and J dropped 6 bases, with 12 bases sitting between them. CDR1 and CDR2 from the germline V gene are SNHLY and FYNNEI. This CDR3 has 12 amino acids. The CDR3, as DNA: TGTGCCAGTAACCAGGGGTTTCAGCCCCAGCATTTT. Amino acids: CASNQGFQPQHF. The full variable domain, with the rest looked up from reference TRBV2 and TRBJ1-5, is EPEVTQTPSHQVTQMGQEVILRCVPISNHLYFYWYRQILGQKVEFLVSFYNNEISEKSEIFDDQFSVERPDGSNFTLKIRSTKLEDSAMYFCASNQGFQPQHFGDGTRLSIL.

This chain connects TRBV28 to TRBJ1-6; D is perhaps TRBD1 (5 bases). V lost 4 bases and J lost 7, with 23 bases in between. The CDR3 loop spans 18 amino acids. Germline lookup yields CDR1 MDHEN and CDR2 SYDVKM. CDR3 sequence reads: CASSSTRNVGVGNSPLHF. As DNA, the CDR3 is TGTGCCAGCAGTTCCACTCGGAACGTAGGGGTTGGAAATTCACCCCTCCACTTT.

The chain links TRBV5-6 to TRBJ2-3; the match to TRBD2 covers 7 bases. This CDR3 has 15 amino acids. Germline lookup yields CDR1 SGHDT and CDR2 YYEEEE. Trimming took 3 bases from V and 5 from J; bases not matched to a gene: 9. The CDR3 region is CASSSTSLGRDTQYF. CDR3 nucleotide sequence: TGTGCCAGCAGCTCGACTAGCCTGGGGCGAGATACGCAGTATTTT. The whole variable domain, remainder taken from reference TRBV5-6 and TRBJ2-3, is DAGVTQSPTHLIKTRGQQVTLRCSPKSGHDTVSWYQQALGQGPQFIFQYYEEEERQRGNFPDRFSGHQFPNYSSELNVNALLLGDSALYLCASSSTSLGRDTQYFGPGTRLTVL.

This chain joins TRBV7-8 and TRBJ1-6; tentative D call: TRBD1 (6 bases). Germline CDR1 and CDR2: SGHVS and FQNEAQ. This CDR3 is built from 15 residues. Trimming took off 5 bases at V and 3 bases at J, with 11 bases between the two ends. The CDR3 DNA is TGTGCCAGCAGCCCTGAGACAGGCTATAATTCACCCCTCCACTTT. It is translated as CASSPETGYNSPLHF.

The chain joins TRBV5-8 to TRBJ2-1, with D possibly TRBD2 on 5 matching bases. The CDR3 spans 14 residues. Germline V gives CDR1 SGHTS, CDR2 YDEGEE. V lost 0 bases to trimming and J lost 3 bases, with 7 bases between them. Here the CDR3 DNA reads TGTGCCAGCAGCTTGGCCCGGGACTACAATGAGCAGTTCTTC. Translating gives CASSLARDYNEQFF. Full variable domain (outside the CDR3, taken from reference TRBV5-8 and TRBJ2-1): EAGVTQSPTHLIKTRGQQATLRCSPISGHTSVYWYQQALGLGLQFLLWYDEGEERNRGNFPPRFSGRQFPNYSSELNVNALELEDSALYLCASSLARDYNEQFFGPGTRLTVL.

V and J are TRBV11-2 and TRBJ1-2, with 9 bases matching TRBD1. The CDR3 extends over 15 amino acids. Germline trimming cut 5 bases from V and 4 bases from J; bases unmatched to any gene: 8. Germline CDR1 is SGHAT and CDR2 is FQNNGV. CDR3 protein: CASSLGTGSLYGYTF. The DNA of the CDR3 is TGTGCCAGCAGCCTCGGGACAGGGTCCCTCTATGGCTACACCTTC. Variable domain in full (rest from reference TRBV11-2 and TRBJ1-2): EAGVAQSPRYKIIEKRQSVAFWCNPISGHATLYWYQQILGQGPKLLIQFQNNGVVDDSQLPKDRFSAERLKGVDSTLKIQPAKLEDSAVYLCASSLGTGSLYGYTFGSGTRLTVV.

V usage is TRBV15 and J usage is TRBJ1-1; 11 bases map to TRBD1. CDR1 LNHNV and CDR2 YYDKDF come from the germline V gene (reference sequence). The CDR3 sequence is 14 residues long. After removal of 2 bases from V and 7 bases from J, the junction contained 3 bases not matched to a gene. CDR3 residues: CATSRPGQGVEAFF. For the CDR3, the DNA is TGTGCCACCAGCAGACCGGGACAGGGGGTTGAAGCTTTCTTT.

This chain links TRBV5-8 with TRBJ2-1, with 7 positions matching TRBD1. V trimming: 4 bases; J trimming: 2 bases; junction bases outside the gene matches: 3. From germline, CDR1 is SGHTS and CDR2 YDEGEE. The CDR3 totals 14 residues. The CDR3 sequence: CASSKGGTYNEQFF. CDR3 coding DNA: TGTGCCAGCAGCAAAGGGGGCACCTACAATGAGCAGTTCTTC.

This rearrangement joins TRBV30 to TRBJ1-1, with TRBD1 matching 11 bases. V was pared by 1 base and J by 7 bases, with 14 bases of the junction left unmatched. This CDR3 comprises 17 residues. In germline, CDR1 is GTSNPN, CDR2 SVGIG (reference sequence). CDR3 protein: CAWSGRRTGGAHIEAFF. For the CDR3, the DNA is TGTGCCTGGAGTGGCCGAAGGACAGGGGGCGCCCACATTGAAGCTTTCTTT.